This TCR beta chain was sequenced during a study of T cells after yellow fever vaccination. TCRdb ran MiXCR on the 5' RACE reads and lists one entry per CDR3 protein. In the table there are under 200,000 distinct CDR3 sequences, 5.5% to 7.5% of which are singletons. This clonotype appeared many times. Between the trimmed V and J ends, which lost 0 bases and 0 bases, there was a span of 7 bases. The CDR3 extends over 15 amino acids. Germline V gene data show CDR1 as SGHRS and CDR2 as YFSETQ. The starting material was CD4+ T cells sorted from PBMCs, obtained 4 to 5 days after the first yellow fever vaccination. The chain is built from TRBV5-1 and TRBJ1-3; D unresolved. This receptor was obtained from a man aged 18 to 30 who received the YFV17D yellow fever vaccine. In DNA form, the CDR3 reads TGCGCCAGCAGCTTGGAACAGAGCTCTGGAAACACCATATATTTT. It codes for CASSLEQSSGNTIYF.